This TCR beta chain comes out of a study of cytomegalovirus exposure and HLA in healthy donors (dated by TCRdb to about 2017). General notes on the study: An earlier analysis of fewer than 750 of the donors reported approximately 300 Gb of sequence data and 90 million to 120 million unique TCR beta sequences obtained from around 180 million T cells. Rather than drawing on any new phenotypic data, the later analysis identified candidate immune exposures from TCR beta sequences and the way those sequences occurred across donors. HLA typing covered class I and class II loci at four-digit resolution. Donor age, sex, ethnicity and CMV serostatus were compiled alongside the repertoire data. The number of donors typed differed by locus, with roughly 620-640 for A, B, C, DRB1 and DQB1, roughly 520 for DQA1, approximately 570 for DPA1, and some 440 for DPB1. A later genetic analysis used genome-wide SNP genotypes for about 65% of the roughly 700 donors, treating that subset as a discovery cohort. Along with the approximately 650-subject first cohort, a separate validation cohort of approximately 110 different subjects was used. All discovery cohort repertoires had been generated on a single sequencing platform. Four to six DR-DQ haplotypes were handled as single units for association and clustering, since linkage in the cohort was strong. The study combined high-throughput TCR immunosequencing, statistical association of individual TCRs with disease status, and machine learning to predict cytomegalovirus infection status. The study profiled the T cell repertoires of under 850 subjects by immunosequencing and related them to cytomegalovirus serostatus. Among around 400 genotyped donors of the cohort, an average of about 240,000 unique TCR beta nucleotide sequences was sequenced per donor, of which about 19% were non-productive. The study was designed to test whether signatures of past pathogen exposure could be identified by cataloging public T cell receptors. A later analysis re-examined previously published TCR beta repertoires from 600 to 700 donors and added high-resolution HLA genotyping to investigate patterns of TCR occurrence. To decide whether each TCR beta V gene segment behaved as functional or pseudogenic, an earlier analysis of fewer than 750 of the donors relied on high-throughput TCR beta sequencing. An early release that covered fewer than 750 HLA-typed donors contained approximately 300 gigabases of sequencing data and roughly 84 million unique TCR sequences. The genetic ancestry cluster associated with self-reported Caucasian donors included about four fifths of the approximately 400 genotyped donors. General findings and caveats noted by the study authors: The presence/absence analyses assumed that sequencing depth was roughly uniform across donors, and that assumption may not be true. Linkage disequilibrium might explain the correlated functional status among segregating V segments, but an unknown experimental factor could not be ruled out. The earlier analysis of approximately 560 of the donors excluded 15 to 20 rarely observed V segments, including chromosome 9 orphons, because counts were too low. Only TCR beta chains were sequenced in this cohort, and the absence of alpha or paired-chain data limited detectable features. A later genetic analysis associated a missense DCLRE1C variant with V-gene and J-gene trimming of TCR beta chains, and an independent cohort replicated the association. In a later genetic analysis, fewer N-insertions in productive TCRs were reported among donors in an Asian-associated ancestry cluster than the roughly 640-donor mean. According to the authors, the approach could potentially be generalized to other disease states and immunological phenotypes. For the cohort, immune exposure information was limited to CMV serostatus. A later analysis reported that several top co-occurrence clusters appeared linked to parvovirus B19, influenza, CMV and Epstein-Barr virus. A further reported finding was that TCR beta sequences accurately predicted the HLA-A and HLA-B alleles for most subjects in the first cohort. Because some donors lacked HLA typing at each locus, the association tests relied only on the typed subset. When HLA alleles, especially DR and DQ, strongly co-occurred, TCR associations were difficult to assign to individual alleles. While some public TCRs were present in many individuals, most TCR sequences turned up only very rarely across donors. The classifier was reported to diagnose cytomegalovirus status with high specificity and sensitivity in both the original and validation cohorts. In an earlier analysis of more than 450 of the donors, most TCR beta V segments were observed in productive rearrangements about 90% or about 30% of the time, broadly matching IMGT annotations. The 87-base-pair reads could not distinguish some IMGT-functional V segments, including TRBV6-2 and TRBV6-3, so those segments were excluded. The sequencing pipeline was judged likely to have produced a cluster of highly shared sequence variants as a technical artifact. The study gave a list of under 200 TCR beta chains associated with cytomegalovirus. In a later analysis, the rate of TCR association differed among HLA loci, with DRB1 alleles having the most associated TCRs and HLA-C alleles having the fewest. In vitro tests confirmed that a few of the cytomegalovirus-associated TCR beta chains recognize cytomegalovirus antigens. At a false discovery rate of 0.05, a later analysis linked fewer than 20,000 TCR beta sequences to specific HLA alleles. In a later analysis, HLA-associated TCR beta chains showed more clonal expansion and lower generation probabilities than non-associated chains that were equally common. A later analysis found that most CMV-associated TCR beta chains appeared HLA-restricted, with HLA associations seemingly driven largely by CMV exposure.

The cohort was made up of approximately 670 healthy bone marrow donors. Cohort members were all nominally healthy when sampled, although unrecorded immune exposures were likely present. The donor tested CMV seropositive, placing the donor among the 290 or so seropositive members of the cohort. A peripheral blood sample was collected from each donor, and TCR beta sequencing was performed on peripheral blood mononuclear cells. The Qiagen DNeasy Blood Extraction Kit was used to extract genomic DNA from the blood cell samples. From cysteine to phenylalanine, the CDR3 is 16 amino acids long. The entry retains the CDR3 DNA only, 48 bases that are in frame from base 1. The germline V gene (reference sequence) gives CDR1 as LNHDA and CDR2 as SQIVND. The germline ends are 23 bases apart after V is trimmed by 5 bases and J by 7 bases. The library was produced with the immunoSEQ multiplex PCR assay. For the multiplex PCR, a mixture combining 60 forward primers for TCR Vbeta segments and 13 reverse primers for TCR Jbeta segments was used. The CDR3 region of rearranged TCR beta genes was amplified from genomic DNA by a multiplex PCR assay. On the Illumina HiSeq System, the amplified TCR beta libraries were sequenced as 87-base-pair reads. From the authors' description of their analysis: In a later analysis, 80 million or so unique TCR beta chains were counted across the 666 repertoires, and approximately 9.9 million of these chains were shared by at least two donors. To remove PCR and sequencing errors, raw reads were error-corrected and collapsed into unique sequences using a nearest-neighbor algorithm that merged closely related sequences. Alignment of CDR3 sequences to IMGT reference sequences was used to assign V, D and J gene segments. For a sequence to be retained, a match of at least six nucleotides was required to both a V gene segment and a J gene segment. A rearrangement counted as productive if the CDR3 had no stop codons and remained in frame with V and J, and every other rearrangement counted as non-productive. CDR3 was defined by IMGT convention, running from the second conserved V-encoded cysteine to the conserved J-encoded phenylalanine. Sequences without an unambiguous match to a single V gene segment were excluded from the earlier analysis of 450 to 750 of the donors. An earlier analysis of 587 of the donors classified V segments as functional when productive rearrangements were above 56.7% and as segregating when the standard deviation between donors was above 5%. A statistical classification framework was built to diagnose cytomegalovirus status from the catalog of TCR beta chain sequences. In a later analysis, V and J genes were assigned by comparing TCR nucleotide sequences against IMGT/GENE-DB human TR gene sequences. Using the TCRdist pipeline, a later analysis assigned CDR3 sequences along with most-parsimonious VDJ recombination scenarios. In a later analysis, each TCR beta chain was defined by its CDR3 amino acid sequence together with its V-gene family, and reads lacking a unique V-gene family were excluded. As a way to deal with suspected cross-contamination and a sequencing artifact, a later analysis dropped hundreds of nucleotide sequences that were highly shared and had low generation probability. In a later analysis, a clonal expansion index for each public chain was calculated from normalized within-repertoire ranks of inferred template counts. In a later analysis, generation probabilities were computed with a VDJ recombination model fitted to out-of-frame rearrangements, and the resulting probabilities were checked against IGoR. Hypergeometric tests were used in a later analysis to score TCR-TCR, TCR-HLA and TCR-CMV co-occurrence, with a repertoire-size bias correction applied to the TCR pairs. To estimate false discovery rates, a later analysis permuted the HLA or CMV assignments 20 times. In a later analysis, co-occurring TCRs were grouped with DBSCAN, and TCRdist sequence similarity was added when clustering was performed within HLA-allele-positive subsets. Co-occurrence clustering excluded repertoires with fewer than 30,000 or more than 120,000 public chains, plus five with anomalous nucleotide sharing. Held by TCRdb, this immuneACCESS table contains in-frame sequences only and omits some clones. Under half of the omission traces to an unresolved V gene where checked; the cause of the rest is unknown. For V, J and clone size, that table is used; D and trimming come from the DNA. Present in this sample are approximately 75,000 clones, 74% of which were seen just once. Jointly, the top ten make up over 8.5% of the sample.

On this clone itself: Its specific antigen is unknown. The input lacks base qualities; no much larger clone sits a single base away.

Sequenced material: PBMCs. This TCR derives from a woman aged 55-75 years in good health and CMV-seropositive. The sequence is built from TRBV19 and TRBJ2-5, and the D gene may be TRBD2, 6 bases matching. For the CDR3, the sequence is CASSRKPGARGGTQYF. The DNA sequence is TGTGCCAGTAGTCGAAAACCGGGAGCAAGGGGCGGGACCCAGTACTTC.